This T cell receptor (beta chain) comes out of a study of T cell responses to AZD1222 COVID-19 vaccine. The table came from immunoSEQ multiplex PCR; TCRdb's copy has only in-frame clones and leaves some out. Of some 150,000 clones in the sample, 90% are singletons; the top ten hold 1.5% to 2%. Points from the study as a whole: The CD4 TCRs associated with vaccination extended across spike and predominated at 160-218 and 743-854. Baseline seropositives among AZD1222 recipients totaled only 5 to 7.

Comments on this clone: Its antigen remains unidentified.

V was shortened by 5 bases and J by 8 bases, with 12 bases between the two germline ends. CDR1 KGHDR and CDR2 SFDVKD come from the germline V gene. The CDR3 sequence is 13 residues long. This chain uses TRBV24-1 with TRBJ2-1; D could derive from TRBD1 or TRBD2 (6 bases each). The origin of this receptor is an adult in good health. The sample consisted of peripheral blood, taken on day 0 of AZD1222 vaccination. In DNA, the CDR3 is TGTGCCACCAGTGGAGGGGGGCGGGATGAGCAGTTCTTC. Protein: CATSGGGRDEQFF.